A selection of T cell receptor beta chains follows, all from one sample in a study of T cells in Graves' hyperthyroidism and ophthalmopathy. TCRdb re-analysed the multiplex PCR reads in MiXCR, keeping a single row per CDR3 protein. This sample has 130,000 to 150,000 distinct CDR3 sequences; around 20% occur once, and the top ten carry more than 60%. Material for sequencing was blood. These receptor sequences come from a woman aged 45-60 years with Graves' hyperthyroidism that later progressed to Graves' ophthalmopathy. The CDR3 runs from the conserved cysteine through the conserved F or W. Fields, in order: J gene, D gene, clone size, V gene, CDR3 protein, CDR3 DNA. The D gene is left open where the match is weak. The listing skips clone size in some rows; elsewhere it reads once, few, many or a size class.

>TRBJ1-5|-|few|TRBV6-1
CASRPGGANQPQHF
TGTGCCAGCCGTCCTGGGGGGGCCAATCAGCCCCAGCATTTT
>TRBJ1-3|TRBD1|many|TRBV6-1
CASSEATGVGNTIYF
TGTGCCAGCAGTGAAGCGACAGGGGTTGGAAACACCATATATTTT
>TRBJ2-1|-|-|TRBV7-6
CASSPRALFTGVSSYNEQFF
TGTGCCAGCAGCCCGCGAGCCCTTTTTACGGGAGTCAGCTCCTACAATGAGCAGTTCTTC
>TRBJ1-4|-|many|TRBV27
CASSPYGATNEKLFF
TGTGCCAGCAGTCCTTACGGGGCAACTAATGAAAAACTGTTTTTT
>TRBJ2-1|TRBD2|-|TRBV7-9
CASSRGLAAFEQFF
TGTGCCAGCAGCCGTGGACTAGCGGCGTTTGAGCAGTTCTTC
>TRBJ2-1|-|-|TRBV11-1
CASSLGVYNEQFF
TGTGCCAGCAGTCTCGGAGTCTACAATGAGCAGTTCTTC
>TRBJ2-7|-|-|TRBV5-1
CASSAPDQNYEQYF
TGCGCCAGCAGCGCACCGGACCAGAACTACGAGCAGTACTTC
>TRBJ2-6|-|many|TRBV18
CASSQGSGANVLTF
TGTGCCAGCTCACAGGGTTCTGGGGCCAACGTCCTGACTTTC
>TRBJ1-2|TRBD1|many|TRBV12-3/TRBV12-4
CASSTGGRNYGYTF
TGTGCCAGCAGCACAGGGGGGCGGAACTATGGCTACACCTTC
>TRBJ1-2|-|-|TRBV11-2
CASSLGGSPYGYTF
TGTGCCAGCAGCTTAGGCGGCAGTCCCTATGGCTACACCTTC
>TRBJ2-2|-|few|TRBV29-1
CSVEHPPGGELFF
TGCAGCGTTGAGCACCCCCCGGGCGGGGAGCTGTTTTTT
>TRBJ2-7|-|-|TRBV15
CATSSLRVSEQYF
TGTGCCACCAGTAGTCTAAGAGTCAGCGAGCAGTACTTC
>TRBJ2-2|-|many|TRBV30
CAWRGEQGWTGELFF
TGTGCCTGGAGGGGGGAGCAGGGATGGACCGGGGAGCTGTTTTTT
>TRBJ2-5|-|many|TRBV5-4
CASSLVDLGAQYF
TGTGCCAGCAGCTTGGTCGATCTGGGGGCCCAGTACTTC
>TRBJ2-7|-|-|TRBV19
CASSIGVGMVNYEQYF
TGTGCCAGTAGTATTGGTGTGGGAATGGTGAACTACGAGCAGTACTTC
>TRBJ2-7|-|many|TRBV4-2
CASSHPVAGSYEQYF
TGTGCCAGCAGCCATCCCGTGGCTGGCTCCTACGAGCAGTACTTC
>TRBJ2-2|-|many|TRBV5-1
CASASLGSGELFF
TGCGCCAGCGCTAGCCTCGGGAGCGGGGAGCTGTTTTTT
>TRBJ1-5|TRBD1|many|TRBV2
CASRGIAGGNQPQHF
TGTGCCAGCAGGGGAATTGCAGGGGGAAATCAGCCCCAGCATTTT
>TRBJ2-1|TRBD2|many|TRBV28
CASSSRGDEQFF
TGTGCCAGCAGTTCCCGGGGGGATGAGCAGTTCTTC
>TRBJ2-2|-|few|TRBV19
CASSIQSNTGELFF
TGTGCCAGTAGTATACAATCGAACACCGGGGAGCTGTTTTTT
>TRBJ2-7|TRBD2|-|TRBV28
CASSLPAGLAGRDEQYF
TGTGCCAGCAGTCTCCCAGCCGGACTAGCGGGAAGAGACGAGCAGTACTTC
>TRBJ2-3|-|few|TRBV30
CAWRKPGTDTQYF
TGTGCCTGGAGGAAGCCCGGCACAGATACGCAGTATTTT
>TRBJ1-5|-|many|TRBV5-1
CASSRSQGPSEPQHF
TGCGCCAGCAGCAGGAGTCAGGGCCCTAGTGAGCCCCAGCATTTT
>TRBJ2-5|TRBD2|many|TRBV7-3
CASSSSGRGETQYF
TGTGCCAGCAGCTCAAGCGGGAGGGGAGAGACCCAGTACTTC
>TRBJ2-7|-|many|TRBV28
CASSFGRGTYEQYF
TGTGCCAGCAGTTTTGGGCGAGGAACCTACGAGCAGTACTTC
>TRBJ1-6|-|many|TRBV30
CAWSVQRSAPLHF
TGTGCCTGGAGTGTACAGAGGTCAGCACCCCTCCACTTT
>TRBJ2-1|TRBD2|many|TRBV5-1
CASIPLAGDNEQFF
TGCGCCAGCATCCCACTAGCGGGAGACAATGAGCAGTTCTTC
>TRBJ1-2|TRBD1|many|TRBV20-1
CSAPNPGTGANYGYTF
TGCAGTGCTCCAAATCCCGGGACAGGAGCTAACTATGGCTACACCTTC
>TRBJ2-3|TRBD2|-|TRBV5-1
CASSLGDSGYADTQYF
TGCGCCAGCAGCTTGGGGGATAGCGGGTACGCAGATACGCAGTATTTT
>TRBJ2-7|TRBD1|-|TRBV7-9
CASSAPGQGASYEQYF
TGTGCCAGCAGCGCTCCGGGACAGGGGGCCTCCTACGAGCAGTACTTC
>TRBJ2-7|-|few|TRBV7-9
CASSDTGTTYEQYF
TGTGCCAGCAGCGACACCGGGACCACCTACGAGCAGTACTTC
>TRBJ1-2|-|many|TRBV27
CASVSYSGGPNYGYTF
TGTGCCAGCGTTTCTTATTCTGGCGGCCCTAACTATGGCTACACCTTC
>TRBJ1-4|-|many|TRBV6-1
CASSAPGPGKLFF
TGTGCCAGCAGTGCGCCGGGACCGGGAAAACTGTTTTTT
>TRBJ2-2|TRBD2|many|TRBV5-1
CASSTGASGSYGGELFF
TGCGCCAGCAGCACTGGGGCTAGCGGGAGCTACGGCGGGGAGCTGTTTTTT
>TRBJ1-1|-|once|TRBV12-3/TRBV12-4
CASSPRQAEAFF
TGTGCCAGCAGTCCCAGACAGGCTGAAGCTTTCTTT
>TRBJ2-5|TRBD2|many|TRBV5-1
CASSPGTSGRRQETQYF
TGCGCCAGCAGCCCGGGGACTAGCGGGAGGAGGCAAGAGACCCAGTACTTC
>TRBJ1-5|-|many|TRBV29-1
CSVWDANQPQHF
TGCAGCGTTTGGGATGCCAATCAGCCCCAGCATTTT
>TRBJ2-5|TRBD2|many|TRBV28
CASSLWTLTSGKETQYF
TGTGCCAGCAGTTTATGGACCCTAACTAGCGGGAAAGAGACCCAGTACTTC
>TRBJ1-2|TRBD1|many|TRBV12-3/TRBV12-4
CASTATGQSGYTF
TGTGCCAGCACCGCGACAGGGCAAAGTGGCTACACCTTC
>TRBJ1-5|-|many|TRBV5-1
CAREDQPQHF
TGCGCACGGGAGGATCAGCCCCAGCATTTT
>TRBJ2-3|-|-|TRBV2
CASSELTDTQYF
TGTGCCAGCAGTGAACTCACAGATACGCAGTATTTT
>TRBJ2-7|-|many|TRBV5-5
CASRDTGAARGEQYF
TGTGCCAGCAGGGATACAGGGGCCGCCCGGGGGGAGCAGTACTTC
>TRBJ1-1|TRBD1|many|TRBV28
CASTKTGGYTEAFF
TGTGCCAGCACCAAGACAGGGGGGTACACTGAAGCTTTCTTT
>TRBJ2-3|TRBD2|many|TRBV6-1
CASRLAGSFTDTQYF
TGTGCCAGCAGACTAGCGGGAAGTTTTACAGATACGCAGTATTTT
>TRBJ2-1|TRBD1|-|TRBV5-5
CASSWGTGGTYNEQFF
TGTGCCAGCAGCTGGGGGACAGGGGGGACCTACAATGAGCAGTTCTTC
>TRBJ2-5|-|-|TRBV5-1
CASSLERGSETQYF
TGCGCCAGCAGCTTGGAGAGGGGGTCGGAGACCCAGTACTTC
>TRBJ2-7|-|-|TRBV27
CASSLKGDLFYEQYF
TGTGCCAGCAGTTTGAAGGGGGATCTGTTCTACGAGCAGTACTTC
>TRBJ2-7|TRBD1|-|TRBV13
CASSGTGGGYEQYF
TGTGCCAGCAGCGGGACAGGGGGCGGTTACGAGCAGTACTTC
>TRBJ1-1|-|many|TRBV5-1
CASRGGDLNTEAFF
TGCGCCAGCAGGGGGGGGGACTTGAACACTGAAGCTTTCTTT
>TRBJ1-2|-|many|TRBV7-9
CASSLTRAERGYTF
TGTGCCAGCAGCTTAACCAGGGCCGAGAGGGGCTACACCTTC
>TRBJ2-7|TRBD2|-|TRBV28
CASSLYLAGAEQYF
TGTGCCAGCAGTTTATATCTAGCGGGAGCCGAGCAGTACTTC
>TRBJ2-1|TRBD2|many|TRBV20-1
CSATPTSGRYSYNEQFF
TGCAGTGCTACGCCTACTAGCGGGAGGTACTCCTACAATGAGCAGTTCTTC
>TRBJ2-3|TRBD1|-|TRBV2
CASSEVRGRDTQYF
TGTGCCAGCAGTGAAGTCAGGGGGAGAGATACGCAGTATTTT
>TRBJ1-5|-|-|TRBV28
CASTRLGSNQPQHF
TGTGCCAGCACCCGGTTAGGTAGCAATCAGCCCCAGCATTTT
>TRBJ2-7|-|many|TRBV24-1
CATRIARGHEQYF
TGTGCCACCAGAATCGCCCGGGGACACGAGCAGTACTTC
>TRBJ2-1|TRBD2|-|TRBV2
CASSDEAGAYNEQFF
TGTGCCAGCAGTGACGAGGCGGGAGCCTACAATGAGCAGTTCTTC
>TRBJ1-5|TRBD1|many|TRBV18
CASSQQGGNQPQHF
TGTGCCAGCTCACAACAGGGGGGCAATCAGCCCCAGCATTTT